Shown below are 24 T cell receptor beta chains from a single sample sequenced in a study of beta chain features in type 1 diabetes (dated by TCRdb to the late 2010s). The library was made by the immunoSEQ multiplex PCR assay. The High Capacity cDNA Reverse Transcription Kit was used to reverse transcribe all of the isolated RNA, meaning that expressed TCRB transcripts were what got sequenced. As stored in TCRdb, this immuneACCESS dataset retains in-frame rearrangements with V and J assigned. A fraction of the clones does not appear; measured against another copy, unresolved V genes explain less than half of the discrepancy, and the remainder lacks a known reason. For this sample the table gives some 99,000 clones, of which roughly 40% were detected only once. The ten most abundant clones make up around 0.07% of the sample. Sequencing was done on a sample of stem cell memory CD4+ T cells from blood. The sample's cell subset or site label, in plain terms: stem cell-like memory CD4+ T cells. These receptors all come from a young woman in good health.

The V call is TRBV2, the J call TRBJ2-7; possible D gene TRBD2, 5 bases. The CDR3 has 14 residues. The ends were cut back, 6 bases at V and 4 bases at J, with 16 bases in the middle. In germline, CDR1 is SNHLY, CDR2 FYNNEI. CDR3 protein: CASRQPSSLYEQYF. The CDR3 nucleotides read TGTGCCAGCAGGCAACCTAGCTCTCTATACGAGCAGTACTTC.

There are a few counts of this clone. This rearrangement joins TRBV28 to TRBJ2-7; the D gene is possibly TRBD2 (6 bases). Looked up from germline, CDR1 is MDHEN and CDR2 is SYDVKM. The CDR3 has 15 amino acids. Deletions cut 6 bases from V and 0 bases from J, with 15 bases between. The CDR3 loop is CASRLLAPSSYEQYF. In DNA form, the CDR3 reads TGTGCCAGCAGACTACTAGCACCGAGCTCCTACGAGCAGTACTTC.

The chain employs TRBV28 and TRBJ2-4; D gene unclear. Trimming removed 6 bases from V and 0 bases from J, with 12 bases in between. The V gene's germline CDR1 is MDHEN and CDR2 SYDVKM. CDR3 length equals 15 residues. CDR3 sequence (DNA): TGTGCCAGCAGCCCTATAAAGCTAGCCAAAAACATTCAGTACTTC. As protein: CASSPIKLAKNIQYF. The full variable domain, in which reference TRBV28 and TRBJ2-4 provide the parts outside the CDR3, is DVKVTQSSRYLVKRTGEKVFLECVQDMDHENMFWYRQDPGLGLRLIYFSYDVKMKEKGDIPEGYSVSREKKERFSLILESASTNQTSMYLCASSPIKLAKNIQYFGAGTRLSVL.

The chain uses TRBV18 and TRBJ2-2, with TRBD1 as a possible D gene (5 bases). In germline, CDR1 is KGHSH, CDR2 LQKENI. Trimming removed 10 bases at V and 3 bases at J, with 21 bases between. The CDR3 extends over 16 amino acids. The CDR3 bases are TGTGCCACCCAAAAAATCCGGACACCTTACACCGGGGAGCTGTTTTTT. It specifies CATQKIRTPYTGELFF.

V usage is TRBV28 and J usage is TRBJ2-3; 10 positions match TRBD2. The V gene's germline CDR1 is MDHEN and CDR2 SYDVKM. CDR3 length: 13 residues. The junction had 7 bases not matched to a gene; V was cut back by 10 bases and J by 6 bases. Written as DNA, the CDR3 is TGTGCCACGAAGCGGGAGGGGGCGGATACGCAGTATTTT. The encoded protein is CATKREGADTQYF.

This clone was observed a few times. The chain links TRBV19 to TRBJ2-1, with TRBD2 identical over 15 bases. The germline V gene has CDR1 LNHDA and CDR2 SQIVND (reference sequence). With 1 base clipped from V and 9 bases from J, the junction kept 1 base outside the gene matches. The CDR3 loop spans 15 amino acids. The CDR3 sequence is CASSIGGLAGGEQFF. The CDR3 coding sequence is TGTGCCAGTAGTATAGGGGGACTAGCGGGAGGTGAGCAGTTCTTC.

The chain couples TRBV27 to TRBJ2-5, with TRBD1 as a possible D gene (6 bases). Germline assignment: CDR1 MNHEY and CDR2 SMNVEV (reference sequence). The V end was cut by 6 bases, the J end by 2 bases, with 13 bases between. CDR3 length: 14 amino acids. CDR3 in amino acids: CASRFSGEQETQYF. In DNA form, the CDR3 reads TGTGCCAGCAGATTCTCAGGGGAGCAAGAGACCCAGTACTTC.

V gene TRBV5-4 combines with J gene TRBJ1-1, with TRBD1 as a possible D gene (6 bases). The CDR3 is 14 residues long. CDR1 is SGHNT and CDR2 is YYREEE in the germline V gene (reference sequence). V was trimmed by 3 bases and J by 4 bases, leaving 13 bases between them. CDR3 residues: CASSSPRGGTEAFF. The CDR3 DNA reads TGTGCCAGCAGCTCCCCCAGGGGTGGCACTGAAGCTTTCTTT. Full variable domain (rest looked up from reference TRBV5-4 and TRBJ1-1): ETGVTQSPTHLIKTRGQQVTLRCSSQSGHNTVSWYQQALGQGPQFIFQYYREEENGRGNFPPRFSGLQFPNYSSELNVNALELDDSALYLCASSSPRGGTEAFFGQGTRLTVV.

The chain employs TRBV14 and TRBJ1-2, with TRBD1 matching 7 bases. Per the germline V gene, CDR1 is SGHDN and CDR2 is FVKESK. V was pared by 5 bases and J by 4 bases, with 13 bases of the junction left unmatched. The CDR3 has 16 residues. CDR3 sequence reads: CASSFRGTSRGYGYTF. CDR3 sequence (DNA): TGTGCCAGCAGCTTCAGGGGGACGTCCAGGGGCTATGGCTACACCTTC.

This clone turned up a few times. V usage is TRBV28 and J usage is TRBJ2-5, with D possibly being TRBD2 (5 bases). V was pared by 5 bases and J by 6 bases, with 16 bases between. The CDR3 is made up of 14 amino acids. Germline values: CDR1 MDHEN, CDR2 SYDVKM. The CDR3 loop is CASSQTAVRKTQYF. The CDR3 DNA reads as TGTGCCAGCAGTCAAACAGCGGTCCGAAAGACCCAGTACTTC.

The table lists this clone with a few counts. The chain joins TRBV29-1 to TRBJ1-1, with D tentatively TRBD1 (5 bases). The CDR3 runs to 13 residues. Trimming stripped 7 bases from V and 5 bases from J, with 17 bases between. CDR1 and CDR2 (germline): SQVTM, ANQGSEA. The CDR3 DNA follows: TGCAGCGGTTCGGGGACGGGGGAAACTGAAGCTTTCTTT. Its translation is CSGSGTGETEAFF.

The V call is TRBV7-2, the J call TRBJ2-6; the D gene is possibly TRBD1 (6 bases). The CDR3 covers 15 residues. Trimming stripped 5 bases from V and 4 bases from J, with 12 bases between. CDR1 is SGHTA and CDR2 is FQGNSA in the germline V gene. The CDR3 DNA sequence: TGTGCCAGCAGCCGACAGGTGGAGGGGGCCAACGTCCTGACTTTC. Its translation is CASSRQVEGANVLTF.

The chain links TRBV28 to TRBJ1-1; the match to TRBD1 covers 8 bases. Germline loops: CDR1 MDHEN, CDR2 SYDVKM. The CDR3 length is 15 residues. Losses at the gene ends were 4 bases for V and 5 bases for J; bases not matched to a gene: 9. The chain's CDR3 is CASSSSGGEETEAFF. DNA of the CDR3: TGTGCCAGCAGTTCGTCAGGGGGCGAGGAAACTGAAGCTTTCTTT.

On this clone itself: Germline and junction disagree at one end, which may indicate a read error. The chain carries TRBV7-7 and TRBJ2-1; D gene uncertain. The V gene's germline CDR1 is SSHAT and CDR2 FNYEAQ (reference sequence). CDR3 size: 14 residues. The DNA of the CDR3 is TGTGCTAGCAGCTTCTCCCTGCTTAAGAGTGAGCAGTTCTTC. Its translation: CASSFSLLKSEQFF.

The gene calls are TRBV19 and TRBJ1-1; a possible D gene is TRBD1 (6 bases). The CDR3 contains 14 residues. V lost 9 bases and J 5 bases, leaving 19 bases between the germline ends. The germline V gene encodes CDR1 LNHDA and CDR2 SQIVND (reference sequence). The chain's CDR3 is CASKPQGKGTEAFF. The CDR3 region has the DNA TGTGCCAGCAAGCCACAGGGAAAGGGAACTGAAGCTTTCTTT.

The chain employs TRBV7-8 and TRBJ2-3, with 10 positions matching TRBD1. This CDR3 has 15 residues. Trimming cost V 5 bases and J 5 bases; bases outside gene matches: 7. Germline V gene lookup returns CDR1 SGHVS and CDR2 FQNEAQ. DNA of the CDR3: TGTGCCAGCAGCGACGACAGGGGGCGCGTAGATACGCAGTATTTT. Its protein product is CASSDDRGRVDTQYF.

This clone was detected only a few times. CDR3: CASSPIARTDTQYF. In DNA, the CDR3 is TGTGCCAGTAGTCCCATAGCGCGCACAGATACGCAGTATTTT. The chain links TRBV19 to TRBJ2-3; D possibly corresponds to TRBD2 (5 bases). Deletions cut 5 bases from V and 1 base from J, with 10 bases between. Germline lookup yields CDR1 LNHDA and CDR2 SQIVND (reference sequence). This CDR3 contains 14 residues.

This clone appeared a few times. The rearrangement uses TRBV15 and TRBJ2-7, with D perhaps TRBD2 (6 bases). V lost 1 base, J lost 1 base, and 8 bases lay in between. This CDR3 region has 14 residues. CDR1 and CDR2 (germline): LNHNV, YYDKDF (reference sequence). CDR3 sequence: CATSRAGDSYEQYF. The CDR3 DNA reads as TGTGCCACCAGCAGAGCGGGGGATTCCTACGAGCAGTACTTC.

The genes are TRBV5-6 and TRBJ2-7, with D tentatively TRBD2 (5 bases). Germline V gives CDR1 SGHDT, CDR2 YYEEEE. The V end was cut by 4 bases, the J end by 12 bases, with 23 bases between. CDR3 length equals 14 residues. CDR3 nucleotides: TGTGCCAGCAGCCCTCGGAATGCCCTCTACGAGGGGTACTTC. Amino acid sequence: CASSPRNALYEGYF. Using reference TRBV5-6 and TRBJ2-7 for the parts outside the CDR3, the full variable domain is DAGVTQSPTHLIKTRGQQVTLRCSPKSGHDTVSWYQQALGQGPQFIFQYYEEEERQRGNFPDRFSGHQFPNYSSELNVNALLLGDSALYLCASSPRNALYEGYFGPGTRLTVT.

V is TRBV9 and J is TRBJ2-1; D is possibly TRBD1 (5 bases). Between the trimmed V and J ends, which lost 0 bases and 8 bases, there was a span of 15 bases. Germline CDR1 reads SGDLS; CDR2 reads YYNGEE. The CDR3 totals 15 residues. The CDR3 DNA follows: TGTGCCAGCAGCGTAGTGGGGCAGGGAACCGATGAGCAGTTCTTC. Amino acid sequence: CASSVVGQGTDEQFF.

The chain carries TRBV7-9 and TRBJ2-2; TRBD2 might be the D (6 bases). This CDR3 contains 14 residues. V gave up 1 base and J gave up 6 bases, with 9 bases separating them. Germline V lookup: CDR1 SEHNR, CDR2 FQNEAQ (reference sequence). The CDR3 coding sequence is TGTGCCAGCAGCTTAGTGGGAGGAGCCGGGGAGCTGTTTTTT. It is translated as CASSLVGGAGELFF.

V usage is TRBV6-5 and J usage is TRBJ1-2, with D possibly TRBD1 on 5 matching bases. CDR3 size: 16 residues. CDR1 and CDR2 from the germline V gene are MNHEY and SVGAGI. The ends were cut back, 4 bases at V and 1 base at J, with 16 bases in the middle. CDR3 sequence: CASSWGRPRGNYGYTF. The CDR3 nucleotides are TGTGCCAGCAGTTGGGGCAGACCAAGGGGTAACTATGGCTACACCTTC.

This clone has a handful of counts. The J gene is TRBJ2-5, the V gene TRBV29-1; D may be TRBD2 (6 bases). The CDR3 is 15 amino acids. Between the trimmed V and J ends, which lost 5 bases and 5 bases, there was a span of 21 bases. Germline assignment: CDR1 SQVTM and CDR2 ANQGSEA. DNA of the CDR3: TGCAGCGTTCGATATCTAGCGCGCTCTTGGGAGACCCAGTACTTC. Translating gives CSVRYLARSWETQYF. Based on the CDR3 plus reference TRBV29-1 and TRBJ2-5, the full variable domain is SAVISQKPSRDICQRGTSLTIQCQVDSQVTMMFWYRQQPGQSLTLIATANQGSEATYESGFVIDKFPISRPNLTFSTLTVSNMSPEDSSIYLCSVRYLARSWETQYFGPGTRLLVL.

The chain recombines TRBV5-1 with TRBJ2-1, with 9 bases identical to TRBD2. J gave up 9 bases and V 5 bases, and 9 bases lay outside the gene matches. CDR3 length: 14 residues. From germline, CDR1 is SGHRS and CDR2 YFSETQ. This chain's CDR3 is CASRSLAGVSEQFF. In DNA, the CDR3 is TGCGCCAGCAGGTCATTAGCGGGAGTCAGTGAGCAGTTCTTC.